A selection of T cell receptor beta chains follows, all from one sample in a study of early T cells in non-severe SARS-CoV-2 infection. One entry per CDR3 protein, called by TCRdb with MiXCR from the 5' RACE reads. The sample yields tens of thousands of distinct CDR3 sequences, roughly 8.8% seen once. Sequenced: whole blood. These receptors originate from an adult who was a healthcare worker with PCR-confirmed SARS-CoV-2 infection or an uninfected control (not recorded which). The CDR3 runs from the conserved cysteine through the conserved F or W. The D gene is left open where the match is weak. A clone size is listed for some rows: how often the clone was seen (once, few, many), or a class if it is expanded.

- | 14 | TRBJ2-3 | TRBV7-8 | - | CASSPDPRSDTQYF | TGTGCCAGCAGCCCAGATCCGCGCTCAGATACGCAGTATTTT
TRBD2 | 17 | TRBJ2-1 | TRBV7-6 | many | CASSLHPTSGGFNEQFF | TGTGCCAGCAGCCTACACCCGACTAGCGGGGGGTTCAATGAGCAGTTCTTC
- | 10 | TRBJ1-2 | TRBV7-3 | many | CASSPSGYTF | TGTGCCAGCAGCCCTTCCGGCTACACCTTC
TRBD2 | 16 | TRBJ2-2 | TRBV19 | - | CASNHRGGINTGELFF | TGTGCCAGCAACCACCGGGGGGGGATAAACACCGGGGAGCTGTTTTTT
- | 15 | TRBJ1-1 | TRBV5-1 | few | CASSLEGGPNTEAFF | TGCGCCAGCAGCTTGGAGGGGGGTCCGAACACTGAAGCTTTCTTT
- | 15 | TRBJ2-7 | TRBV11-1 | few | CASSLGQVGAYEQYF | TGTGCCAGCAGCTTAGGTCAAGTGGGGGCCTACGAGCAGTACTTC
TRBD1 | 16 | TRBJ2-4 | TRBV5-4 | - | CASSPDRVWSKNIQYF | TGTGCCAGCAGCCCTGACAGGGTTTGGTCCAAAAACATTCAGTACTTC
- | 13 | TRBJ2-7 | TRBV24-1 | - | CATIKGRPYEQYF | TGTGCCACCATTAAGGGCCGTCCCTACGAGCAGTACTTC
- | 12 | TRBJ2-1 | TRBV3-1 | few | CASSQVGGEQFF | TGTGCCAGCAGCCAAGTAGGGGGTGAGCAGTTCTTC
- | 13 | TRBJ2-1 | TRBV6-2/TRBV6-3 | few | CASSRTAYNEQFF | TGTGCCAGCAGTCGGACTGCCTACAATGAGCAGTTCTTC
- | 15 | TRBJ2-1 | TRBV18 | few | CASSLGRPTYSEQFF | TGTGCCAGCTCACTCGGCAGACCGACCTACAGTGAGCAGTTCTTC
- | 15 | TRBJ1-5 | TRBV2 | many | CASSEEGRGNQPQHF | TGTGCCAGCAGTGAAGAGGGGAGGGGCAATCAGCCCCAGCATTTT
- | 12 | TRBJ1-2 | TRBV3-1 | - | CASSQGSSGYTF | TGTGCCAGCAGCCAAGGGTCTTCTGGCTACACCTTC
TRBD1 | 19 | TRBJ1-3 | TRBV3-1 | - | CASSQVGTGVGASGNTIYF | TGTGCCAGCAGCCAAGTGGGGACAGGGGTAGGGGCCTCTGGAAACACCATATATTTT
- | 18 | TRBJ2-3 | TRBV7-6 | few | CASSPGVLGRGVTYTQYF | TGTGCCAGCAGCCCCGGGGTTTTGGGCCGGGGAGTCACATATACGCAGTATTTT
- | 13 | TRBJ2-7 | TRBV9 | - | CASSVRTLDEQYF | TGTGCCAGCAGCGTACGGACCCTCGACGAGCAGTACTTC
- | 15 | TRBJ2-2 | TRBV11-2 | - | CASSRRFLNTGELFF | TGTGCCAGCAGCCGGAGATTCTTGAACACCGGGGAGCTGTTTTTT
- | 14 | TRBJ2-5 | TRBV9 | - | CASSQSGSSETQYF | TGTGCCAGCAGCCAATCAGGGTCTTCAGAGACCCAGTACTTC
- | 14 | TRBJ1-5 | TRBV6-1 | - | CASNQGNSNQPQHF | TGTGCCAGCAATCAGGGAAATAGCAATCAGCCCCAGCATTTT
- | 10 | TRBJ2-7 | TRBV6-1 | - | CASSGAIPGF | TGTGCCAGCAGTGGGGCCATTCCGGGCTTC
- | 14 | TRBJ2-5 | TRBV28 | - | CASTVVGSQETQYF | TGTGCCAGCACCGTAGTGGGGTCCCAAGAGACCCAGTACTTC
TRBD1 | 16 | TRBJ1-2 | TRBV4-2 | many | CASSQEGTGVTYGYTF | TGTGCCAGCAGCCAAGAGGGGACAGGGGTCACCTATGGCTACACCTTC
TRBD1 | 15 | TRBJ2-5 | TRBV6-6 | few | CASRTGTALQETQYF | TGTGCCAGCAGGACCGGGACAGCCCTCCAAGAGACCCAGTACTTC
TRBD2 | 15 | TRBJ2-5 | TRBV3-1 | once | CASSQRLAGQETQYF | TGTGCCAGCAGCCAAAGACTAGCGGGGCAAGAGACCCAGTACTTC
TRBD1 | 13 | TRBJ1-4 | TRBV20-1 | many | CSVRQGGDEKLFF | TGCAGTGTTCGACAGGGCGGGGATGAAAAACTGTTTTTT
TRBD1 | 13 | TRBJ2-5 | TRBV29-1 | few | CSAGTGITETQYF | TGCAGCGCCGGGACAGGGATAACAGAGACCCAGTACTTC
- | 14 | TRBJ1-1 | TRBV5-1 | few | CASSGQGPNTEAFF | TGCGCCAGCAGCGGGCAGGGGCCGAACACTGAAGCTTTCTTT
- | 14 | TRBJ2-2 | TRBV12-3/TRBV12-4 | few | CASSDFGQFGELFF | TGTGCCAGCAGTGACTTTGGACAGTTCGGGGAGCTGTTTTTT
- | 14 | TRBJ1-2 | TRBV12-3/TRBV12-4 | - | CASSRGGGPYGYTF | TGTGCCAGCAGCCGCGGGGGAGGGCCCTATGGCTACACCTTC
- | 13 | TRBJ2-3 | TRBV14 | few | CASSQDQLDTQYF | TGTGCCAGCAGCCAAGATCAGCTGGATACGCAGTATTTT
- | 15 | TRBJ2-5 | TRBV5-1 | few | CASSLSSPRQETQYF | TGCGCCAGCAGCTTGTCGTCTCCCCGCCAAGAGACCCAGTACTTC
- | 14 | TRBJ2-2 | TRBV2 | many | CASRAFTGPGELFF | TGTGCCAGCAGGGCTTTCACGGGGCCCGGGGAGCTGTTTTTT
TRBD2 | 14 | TRBJ2-1 | TRBV5-1 | few | CASSFLAGDVEQFF | TGCGCCAGCAGCTTCTTAGCGGGGGATGTTGAGCAGTTCTTC
- | 11 | TRBJ2-5 | TRBV5-8 | few | CASSRSVTQYF | TGTGCCAGCAGCCGGAGCGTGACCCAGTACTTC
TRBD1 | 15 | TRBJ2-1 | TRBV7-8 | many | CASSEGTGSGSEQFF | TGTGCCAGCAGCGAAGGGACAGGGAGTGGGAGCGAGCAGTTCTTC
- | 13 | TRBJ1-6 | TRBV9 | many | CASSVGRGGLLHF | TGTGCCAGCAGCGTAGGACGGGGCGGACTCCTCCACTTT
- | 14 | TRBJ2-2 | TRBV7-8 | - | CASSLGVRSGELFF | TGTGCCAGCAGCTTAGGTGTGAGGTCCGGGGAGCTGTTTTTT
TRBD1 | 14 | TRBJ2-7 | TRBV12-3/TRBV12-4 | few | CASSPDRGIYEQYF | TGTGCCAGCAGCCCGGACAGGGGAATCTACGAGCAGTACTTC
- | 17 | TRBJ1-4 | TRBV27 | many | CASSPGVGVSTNEKLFF | TGTGCCAGCAGTCCGGGCGTCGGGGTTTCAACTAATGAAAAACTGTTTTTT
- | 15 | TRBJ1-1 | TRBV5-6 | few | CASSWTTGKSTEAFF | TGTGCCAGCAGCTGGACCACAGGGAAAAGTACTGAAGCTTTCTTT
- | 13 | TRBJ1-5 | TRBV7-3 | - | CASSRGFLQPQHF | TGTGCCAGCAGTCGGGGGTTTCTTCAGCCCCAGCATTTT
TRBD1 | 14 | TRBJ2-5 | TRBV19 | few | CASSGQGARETQYF | TGTGCCAGTAGTGGACAGGGGGCTCGAGAGACCCAGTACTTC
- | 15 | TRBJ1-5 | TRBV7-9 | few | CASSAAGLDNQPQHF | TGTGCCAGCAGCGCAGCGGGGCTGGACAATCAGCCCCAGCATTTT
TRBD2 | 15 | TRBJ2-5 | TRBV5-1 | few | CASSLLLAGGETQYF | TGCGCCAGCAGCTTGCTCCTAGCGGGGGGTGAGACCCAGTACTTC
- | 14 | TRBJ2-5 | TRBV4-1 | many | CASSQTGTRETQYF | TGCGCCAGCAGCCAAACCGGGACGAGAGAGACCCAGTACTTC
TRBD1 | 15 | TRBJ1-5 | TRBV5-1 | few | CASSAAGGANQPQHF | TGCGCCAGCAGCGCAGCAGGGGGCGCGAATCAGCCCCAGCATTTT
- | 17 | TRBJ2-3 | TRBV5-4 | few | CASSLRGVLTGADTQYF | TGTGCCAGCAGCTTGAGGGGGGTCCTCACAGGGGCAGATACGCAGTATTTT
TRBD2 | 18 | TRBJ2-3 | TRBV3-1 | many | CASSQDSGGGMFTDTQYF | TGTGCCAGCAGCCAAGATAGCGGGGGCGGAATGTTCACAGATACGCAGTATTTT
- | 13 | TRBJ2-3 | TRBV12-3/TRBV12-4 | many | CASSSWATDTQYF | TGTGCCAGCAGTTCGTGGGCCACAGATACGCAGTATTTT
TRBD1 | 14 | TRBJ1-1 | TRBV5-1 | - | CASNLGGERTEAFF | TGCGCCAGCAACCTAGGGGGCGAGAGGACTGAAGCTTTCTTT
TRBD2 | 15 | TRBJ2-3 | TRBV18 | - | CASSPSGGSTDTQYF | TGTGCCAGCTCACCTAGCGGGGGATCCACAGATACGCAGTATTTT
- | 17 | TRBJ1-2 | TRBV5-1 | - | CASSRGGATEDNYGYTF | TGCGCCAGCAGCCGGGGGGGCGCAACCGAGGATAACTATGGCTACACCTTC
TRBD1 | 14 | TRBJ2-1 | TRBV4-2 | - | CASSQTQGAGEQFF | TGTGCCAGCAGCCAAACCCAGGGGGCAGGGGAGCAGTTCTTC
TRBD2 | 14 | TRBJ2-3 | TRBV7-2 | - | CASSSAGGRHTQYF | TGTGCCAGCAGCTCAGCGGGGGGCCGCCATACGCAGTATTTT
- | 15 | TRBJ1-2 | TRBV6-5 | many | CASRLAGTTNYGYTF | TGTGCCAGCAGACTCGCCGGGACTACGAACTATGGCTACACCTTC
- | 12 | TRBJ1-2 | TRBV19 | few | CASSIGGSGYTF | TGTGCCAGTAGTATAGGTGGATCTGGCTACACCTTC
- | 14 | TRBJ1-3 | TRBV20-1 | - | CSASDPNSGNTIYF | TGCAGTGCTAGTGACCCAAACTCTGGAAACACCATATATTTT
- | 13 | TRBJ1-1 | TRBV3-1 | - | CASSSVPGAEAFF | TGTGCCAGCAGTAGTGTCCCTGGCGCTGAAGCTTTCTTT
- | 16 | TRBJ2-4 | TRBV7-9 | few | CASSRGTTLAKNIQYF | TGTGCCAGCAGCCGAGGGACAACTCTAGCCAAAAACATTCAGTACTTC
- | 16 | TRBJ1-2 | TRBV18 | - | CASSPGPPSSPYGYTF | TGCGCCAGCTCCCCGGGACCCCCGTCGAGCCCCTATGGCTACACCTTC